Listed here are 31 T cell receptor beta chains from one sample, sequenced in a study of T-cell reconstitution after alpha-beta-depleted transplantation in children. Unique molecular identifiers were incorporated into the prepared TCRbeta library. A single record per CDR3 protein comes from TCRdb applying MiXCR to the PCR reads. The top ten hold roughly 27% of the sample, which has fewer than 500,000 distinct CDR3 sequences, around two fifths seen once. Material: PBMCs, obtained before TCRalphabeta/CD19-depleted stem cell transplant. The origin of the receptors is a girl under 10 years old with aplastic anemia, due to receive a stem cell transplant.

For the CDR3, the DNA is TGTGCCAGCAGCTTTAGCGGGGGGGCTCTCCCCGATACGCAGTATTTT. It specifies CASSFSGGALPDTQYF. The V gene is TRBV7-2, the J gene TRBJ2-3; TRBD2 agrees at 11 bases. Germline lookup yields CDR1 SGHTA and CDR2 FQGNSA. The CDR3 sequence is 16 residues long. Germline trimming cut 3 bases from V and 6 bases from J; bases unmatched to any gene: 8. The variable domain in full, completed from reference TRBV7-2 and TRBJ2-3, reads GAGVSQSPSNKVTEKGKDVELRCDPISGHTALYWYRQSLGQGLEFLIYFQGNSAPDKSGLPSDRFSAERTGGSVSTLTIQRTQQEDSAVYLCASSFSGGALPDTQYFGPGTRLTVL.

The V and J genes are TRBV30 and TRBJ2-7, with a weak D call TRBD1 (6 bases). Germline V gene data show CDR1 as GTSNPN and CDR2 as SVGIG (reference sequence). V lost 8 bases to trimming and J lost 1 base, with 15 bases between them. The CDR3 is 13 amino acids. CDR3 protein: CARTSTGSYEQYF. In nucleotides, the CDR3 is TGTGCCCGTACATCAACAGGGTCCTACGAGCAGTACTTC.

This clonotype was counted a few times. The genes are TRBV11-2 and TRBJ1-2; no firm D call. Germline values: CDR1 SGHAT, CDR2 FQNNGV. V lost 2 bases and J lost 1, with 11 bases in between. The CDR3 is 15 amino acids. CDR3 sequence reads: CASSLQSSVNYGYTF. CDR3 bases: TGTGCCAGCAGCTTACAAAGTAGTGTTAACTATGGCTACACCTTC.

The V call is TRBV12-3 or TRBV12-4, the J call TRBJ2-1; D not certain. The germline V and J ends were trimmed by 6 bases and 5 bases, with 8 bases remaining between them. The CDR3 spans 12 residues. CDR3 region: CASSPLHNEQFF. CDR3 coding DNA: TGTGCCAGCAGCCCTTTACACAATGAGCAGTTCTTC.

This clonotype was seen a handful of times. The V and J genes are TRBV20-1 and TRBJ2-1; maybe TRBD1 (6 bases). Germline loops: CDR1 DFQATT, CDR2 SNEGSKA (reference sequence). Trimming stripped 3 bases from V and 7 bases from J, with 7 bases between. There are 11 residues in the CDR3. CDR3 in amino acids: CSASQGNEQFF. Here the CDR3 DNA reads TGCAGTGCTAGTCAGGGGAATGAGCAGTTCTTC.

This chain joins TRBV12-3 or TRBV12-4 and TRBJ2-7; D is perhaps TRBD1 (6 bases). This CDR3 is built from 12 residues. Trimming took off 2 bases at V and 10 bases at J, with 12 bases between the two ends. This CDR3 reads CASSLNRARQYF. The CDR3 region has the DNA TGTGCCAGCAGTTTAAACAGGGCGCGACAGTACTTC.

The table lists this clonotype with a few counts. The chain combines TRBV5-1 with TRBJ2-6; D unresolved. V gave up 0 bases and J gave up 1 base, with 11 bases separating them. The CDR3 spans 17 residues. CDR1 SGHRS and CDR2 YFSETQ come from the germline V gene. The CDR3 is CASSLVSGGSGANVLTF. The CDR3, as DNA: TGCGCCAGCAGCTTGGTTTCAGGTGGTTCTGGGGCCAACGTCCTGACTTTC. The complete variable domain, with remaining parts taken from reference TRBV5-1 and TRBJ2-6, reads KAGVTQTPRYLIKTRGQQVTLSCSPISGHRSVSWYQQTPGQGLQFLFEYFSETQRNKGNFPGRFSGRQFSNSRSEMNVSTLELGDSALYLCASSLVSGGSGANVLTFGAGSRLTVL.

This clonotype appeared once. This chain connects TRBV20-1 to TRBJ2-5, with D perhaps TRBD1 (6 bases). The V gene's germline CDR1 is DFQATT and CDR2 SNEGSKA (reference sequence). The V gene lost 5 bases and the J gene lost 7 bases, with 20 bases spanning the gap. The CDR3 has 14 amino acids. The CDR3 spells CSASQGSYSGTQYF. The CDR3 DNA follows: TGCAGTGCTTCACAGGGATCCTATTCTGGGACCCAGTACTTC.

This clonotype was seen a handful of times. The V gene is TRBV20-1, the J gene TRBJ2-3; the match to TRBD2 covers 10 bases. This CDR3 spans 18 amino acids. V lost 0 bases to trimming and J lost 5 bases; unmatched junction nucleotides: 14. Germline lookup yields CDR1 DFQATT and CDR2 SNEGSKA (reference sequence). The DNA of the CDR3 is TGCAGTGCTAGAGACCGTTTGGTTAGCGGGAGGCGAGGAGATACGCAGTATTTT. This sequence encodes CSARDRLVSGRRGDTQYF.

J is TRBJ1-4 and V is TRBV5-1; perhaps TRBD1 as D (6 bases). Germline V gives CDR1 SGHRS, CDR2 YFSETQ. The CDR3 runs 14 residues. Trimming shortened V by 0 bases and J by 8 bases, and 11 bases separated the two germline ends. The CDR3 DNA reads TGCGCCAGCAGCTTGGGGGCAGGGGACGAAAAACTGTTTTTT. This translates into CASSLGAGDEKLFF.

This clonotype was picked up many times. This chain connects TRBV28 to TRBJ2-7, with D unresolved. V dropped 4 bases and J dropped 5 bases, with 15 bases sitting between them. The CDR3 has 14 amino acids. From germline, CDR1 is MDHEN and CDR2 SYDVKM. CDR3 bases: TGTGCCAGCAGTTCCCTCACGCAAAACGACGAGCAGTACTTC. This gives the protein CASSSLTQNDEQYF.

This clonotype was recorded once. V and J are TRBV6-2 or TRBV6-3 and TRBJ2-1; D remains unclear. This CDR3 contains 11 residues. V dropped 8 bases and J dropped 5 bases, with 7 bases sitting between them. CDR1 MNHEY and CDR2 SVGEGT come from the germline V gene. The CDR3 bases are TGTGCCAGCTACAGACACAATGAGCAGTTCTTC. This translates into CASYRHNEQFF.

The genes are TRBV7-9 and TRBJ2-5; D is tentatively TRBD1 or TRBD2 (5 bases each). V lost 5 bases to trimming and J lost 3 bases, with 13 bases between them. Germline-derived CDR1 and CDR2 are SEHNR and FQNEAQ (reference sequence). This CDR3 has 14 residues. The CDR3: CASSPRGEKETQYF. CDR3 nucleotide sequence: TGTGCCAGCAGCCCTCGGGGCGAAAAAGAGACCCAGTACTTC.

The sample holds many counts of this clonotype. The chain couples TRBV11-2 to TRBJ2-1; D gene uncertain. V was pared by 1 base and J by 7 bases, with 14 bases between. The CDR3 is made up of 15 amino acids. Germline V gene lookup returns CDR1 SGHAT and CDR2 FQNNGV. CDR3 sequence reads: CASSLGTESANEQFF. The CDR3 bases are TGTGCCAGCAGCTTAGGGACGGAGTCGGCTAATGAGCAGTTCTTC.

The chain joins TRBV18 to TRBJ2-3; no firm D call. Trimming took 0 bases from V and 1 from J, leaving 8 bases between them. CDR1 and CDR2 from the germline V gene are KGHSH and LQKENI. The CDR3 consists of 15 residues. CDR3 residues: CASSPPLEGTDTQYF. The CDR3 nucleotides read TGTGCCAGCTCACCACCTCTCGAGGGCACAGATACGCAGTATTTT.

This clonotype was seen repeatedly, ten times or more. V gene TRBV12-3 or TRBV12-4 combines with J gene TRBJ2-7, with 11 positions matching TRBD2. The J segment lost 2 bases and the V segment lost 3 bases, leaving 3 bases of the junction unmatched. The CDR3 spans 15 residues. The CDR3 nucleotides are TGTGCCAGCAGTTTCATGACTAGCGGGACCTACGAGCAGTACTTC. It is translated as CASSFMTSGTYEQYF.

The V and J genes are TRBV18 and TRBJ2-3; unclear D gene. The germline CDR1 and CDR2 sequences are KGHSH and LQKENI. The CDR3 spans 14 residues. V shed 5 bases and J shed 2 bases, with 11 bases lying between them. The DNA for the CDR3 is TGTGCCAGCTCAATGCGTACTACCACAGATACGCAGTATTTT. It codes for CASSMRTTTDTQYF.

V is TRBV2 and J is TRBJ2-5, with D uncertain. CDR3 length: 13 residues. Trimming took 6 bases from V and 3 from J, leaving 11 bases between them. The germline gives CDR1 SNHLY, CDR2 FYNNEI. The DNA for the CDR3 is TGTGCCAGCAGCATGAGACACGAAGAGACCCAGTACTTC. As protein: CASSMRHEETQYF.

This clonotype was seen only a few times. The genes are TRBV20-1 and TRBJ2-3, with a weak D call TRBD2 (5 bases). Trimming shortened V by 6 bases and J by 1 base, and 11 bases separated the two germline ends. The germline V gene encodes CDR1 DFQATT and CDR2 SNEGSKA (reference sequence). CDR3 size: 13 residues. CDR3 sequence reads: CSAGVIGTDTQYF. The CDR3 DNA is TGCAGTGCCGGGGTTATAGGCACAGATACGCAGTATTTT.

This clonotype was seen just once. CDR3 DNA sequence: TGTGCCAGCTCATCCGGGACAGGGGCAACGAACACCGGGGAGCTGTTTTTT. This encodes CASSSGTGATNTGELFF. V usage is TRBV18 and J usage is TRBJ2-2; 10 bases agree with TRBD1. J was trimmed by 0 bases and V by 5 bases; bases with no gene match: 6. Germline lookup yields CDR1 KGHSH and CDR2 LQKENI. CDR3 length: 17 residues.

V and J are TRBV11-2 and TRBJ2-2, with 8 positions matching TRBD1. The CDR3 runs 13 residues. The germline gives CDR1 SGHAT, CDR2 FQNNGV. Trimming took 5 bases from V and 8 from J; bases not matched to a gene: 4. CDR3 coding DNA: TGTGCCAGCAGCCCCCGGGACAGGGGGGAGCTGTTTTTT. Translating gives CASSPRDRGELFF.

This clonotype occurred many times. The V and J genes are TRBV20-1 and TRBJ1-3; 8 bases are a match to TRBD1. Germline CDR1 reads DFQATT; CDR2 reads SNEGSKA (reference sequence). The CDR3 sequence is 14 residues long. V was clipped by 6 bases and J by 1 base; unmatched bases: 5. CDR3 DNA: TGCAGTGCCCGACAGGGGAATTCTGGAAACACCATATATTTT. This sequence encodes CSARQGNSGNTIYF.

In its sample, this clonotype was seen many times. CDR3 sequence: CASSGTGTREQFF. CDR3 coding DNA: TGTGCCAGCAGTGGGACGGGAACTCGCGAGCAGTTCTTC. The chain is built from TRBV2 and TRBJ2-1, with D tentatively TRBD2 (5 bases). This CDR3 contains 13 residues. Germline V gene lookup returns CDR1 SNHLY and CDR2 FYNNEI. Trimming took 4 bases from V and 10 from J, leaving 14 bases between them.

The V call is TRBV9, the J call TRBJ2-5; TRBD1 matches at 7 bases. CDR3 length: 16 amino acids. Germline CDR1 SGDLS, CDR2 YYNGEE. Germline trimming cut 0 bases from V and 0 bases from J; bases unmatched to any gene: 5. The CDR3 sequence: CASSVGLGQNQETQYF. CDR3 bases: TGTGCCAGCAGCGTAGGTCTGGGACAGAACCAAGAGACCCAGTACTTC. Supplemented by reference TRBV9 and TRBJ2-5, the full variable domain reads DSGVTQTPKHLITATGQRVTLRCSPRSGDLSVYWYQQSLDQGLQFLIQYYNGEERAKGNILERFSAQQFPDLHSELNLSSLELGDSALYFCASSVGLGQNQETQYFGPGTRLLVL.

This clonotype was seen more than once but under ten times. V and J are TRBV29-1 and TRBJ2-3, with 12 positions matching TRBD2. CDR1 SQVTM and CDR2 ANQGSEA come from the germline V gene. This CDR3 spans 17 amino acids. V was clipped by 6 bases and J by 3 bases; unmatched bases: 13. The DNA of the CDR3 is TGCAGCGTGGATCTACTGACTAGCGGGAGTTGGACAGATACGCAGTATTTT. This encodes CSVDLLTSGSWTDTQYF.

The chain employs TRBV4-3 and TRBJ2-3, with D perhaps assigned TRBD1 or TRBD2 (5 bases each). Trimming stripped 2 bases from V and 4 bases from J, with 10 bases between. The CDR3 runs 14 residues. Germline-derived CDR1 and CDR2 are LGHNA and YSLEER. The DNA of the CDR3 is TGCGCCAGCAGCCAACGGGACCCTGCAGATACGCAGTATTTT. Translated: CASSQRDPADTQYF.

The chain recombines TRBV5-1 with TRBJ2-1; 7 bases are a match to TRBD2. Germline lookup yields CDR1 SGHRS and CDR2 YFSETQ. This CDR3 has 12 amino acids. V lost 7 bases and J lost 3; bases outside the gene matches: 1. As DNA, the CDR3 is TGCGCCAGCGGGGGGGACTACAATGAGCAGTTCTTC. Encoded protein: CASGGDYNEQFF.

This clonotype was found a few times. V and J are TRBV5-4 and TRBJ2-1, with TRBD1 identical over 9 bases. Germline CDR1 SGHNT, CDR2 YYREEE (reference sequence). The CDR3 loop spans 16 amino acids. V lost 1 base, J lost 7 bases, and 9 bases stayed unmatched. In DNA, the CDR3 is TGTGCCAGCAGCTTGTCTAGACAGGGGGTGGAAAATGAGCAGTTCTTC. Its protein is CASSLSRQGVENEQFF. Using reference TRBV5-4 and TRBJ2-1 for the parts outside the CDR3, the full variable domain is ETGVTQSPTHLIKTRGQQVTLRCSSQSGHNTVSWYQQALGQGPQFIFQYYREEENGRGNFPPRFSGLQFPNYSSELNVNALELDDSALYLCASSLSRQGVENEQFFGPGTRLTVL.

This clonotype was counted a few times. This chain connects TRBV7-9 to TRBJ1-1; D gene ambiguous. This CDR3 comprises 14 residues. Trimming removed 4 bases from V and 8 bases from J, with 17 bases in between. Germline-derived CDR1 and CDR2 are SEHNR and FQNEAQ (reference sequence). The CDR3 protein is CASSSVLKVPEAFF. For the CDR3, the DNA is TGTGCCAGCAGCTCCGTTCTCAAGGTACCCGAAGCTTTCTTT.

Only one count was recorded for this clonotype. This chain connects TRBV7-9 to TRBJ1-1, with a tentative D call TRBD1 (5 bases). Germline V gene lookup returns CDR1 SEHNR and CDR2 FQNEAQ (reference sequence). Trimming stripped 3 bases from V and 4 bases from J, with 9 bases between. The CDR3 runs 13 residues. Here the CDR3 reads CASSFNQGTEAFF. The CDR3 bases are TGTGCCAGCAGCTTCAACCAGGGCACTGAAGCTTTCTTT.

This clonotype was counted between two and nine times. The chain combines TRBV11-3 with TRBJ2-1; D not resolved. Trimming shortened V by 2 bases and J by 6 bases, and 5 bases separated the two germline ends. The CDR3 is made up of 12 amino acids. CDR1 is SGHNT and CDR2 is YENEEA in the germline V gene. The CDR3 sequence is CASSLTINEQFF. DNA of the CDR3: TGTGCCAGCAGCTTAACAATCAATGAGCAGTTCTTC.